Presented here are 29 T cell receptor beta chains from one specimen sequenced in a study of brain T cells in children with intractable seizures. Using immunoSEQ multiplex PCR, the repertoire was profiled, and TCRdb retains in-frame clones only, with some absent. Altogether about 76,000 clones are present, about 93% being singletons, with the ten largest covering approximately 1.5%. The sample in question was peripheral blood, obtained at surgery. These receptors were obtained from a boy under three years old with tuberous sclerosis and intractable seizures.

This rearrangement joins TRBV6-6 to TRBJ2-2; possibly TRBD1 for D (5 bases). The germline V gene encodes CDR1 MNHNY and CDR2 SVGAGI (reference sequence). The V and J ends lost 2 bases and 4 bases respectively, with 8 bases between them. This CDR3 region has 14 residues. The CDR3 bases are TGTGCCAGCAGTTACACACAGGTCACCGGGGAGCTGTTTTTT. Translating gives CASSYTQVTGELFF.

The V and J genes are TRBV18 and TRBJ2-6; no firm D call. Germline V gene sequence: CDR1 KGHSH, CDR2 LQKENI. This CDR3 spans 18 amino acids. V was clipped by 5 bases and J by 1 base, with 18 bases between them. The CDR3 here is CASSIQQGLSSGANVLTF. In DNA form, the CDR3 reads TGTGCCAGCTCAATACAACAAGGCTTGAGTTCTGGGGCCAACGTCCTGACTTTC.

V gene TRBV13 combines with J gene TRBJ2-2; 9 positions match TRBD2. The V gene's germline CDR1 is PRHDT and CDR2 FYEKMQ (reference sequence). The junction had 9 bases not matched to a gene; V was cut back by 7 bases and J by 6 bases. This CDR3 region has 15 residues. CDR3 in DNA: TGTGCCAGCAACGGAGCGGGGGGCAGGGCCGGGGAGCTGTTTTTT. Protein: CASNGAGGRAGELFF.

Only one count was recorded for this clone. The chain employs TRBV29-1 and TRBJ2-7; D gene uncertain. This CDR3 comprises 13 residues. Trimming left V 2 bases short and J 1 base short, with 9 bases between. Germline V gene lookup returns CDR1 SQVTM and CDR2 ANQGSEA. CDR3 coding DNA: TGCAGCGTTGAAATAGGCAGGTCCTACGAGCAGTACTTC. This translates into CSVEIGRSYEQYF.

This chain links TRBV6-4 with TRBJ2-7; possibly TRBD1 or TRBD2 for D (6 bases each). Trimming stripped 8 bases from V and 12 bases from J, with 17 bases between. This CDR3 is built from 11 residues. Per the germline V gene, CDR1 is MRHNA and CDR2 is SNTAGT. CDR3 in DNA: TGTGCCAGCGGGGTTTCGGGGGCTCCGTACTTC. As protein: CASGVSGAPYF.

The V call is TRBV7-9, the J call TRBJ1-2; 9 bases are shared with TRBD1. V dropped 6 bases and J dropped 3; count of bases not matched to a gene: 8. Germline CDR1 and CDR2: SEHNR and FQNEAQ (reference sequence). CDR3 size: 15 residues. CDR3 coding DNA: TGTGCCAGCAGACCCGGGACAGGGCTTGACTATGGCTACACCTTC. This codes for CASRPGTGLDYGYTF. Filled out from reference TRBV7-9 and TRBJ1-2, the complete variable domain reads DTGVSQNPRHKITKRGQNVTFRCDPISEHNRLYWYRQTLGQGPEFLTYFQNEAQLEKSRLLSDRFSAERPKGSFSTLEIQRTEQGDSAMYLCASRPGTGLDYGYTFGSGTRLTVV.

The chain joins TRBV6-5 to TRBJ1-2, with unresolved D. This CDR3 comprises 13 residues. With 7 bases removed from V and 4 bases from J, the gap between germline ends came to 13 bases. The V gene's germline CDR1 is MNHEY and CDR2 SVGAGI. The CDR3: CASTFDTGYGYTF. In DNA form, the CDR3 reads TGTGCCAGCACTTTTGACACCGGCTATGGCTACACCTTC.

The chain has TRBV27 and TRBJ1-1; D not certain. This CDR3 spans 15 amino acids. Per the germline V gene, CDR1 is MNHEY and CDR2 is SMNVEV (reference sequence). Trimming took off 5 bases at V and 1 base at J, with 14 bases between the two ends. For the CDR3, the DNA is TGTGCCAGCAGTCCTTATATGGGGAGGAACACTGAAGCTTTCTTT. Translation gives CASSPYMGRNTEAFF.

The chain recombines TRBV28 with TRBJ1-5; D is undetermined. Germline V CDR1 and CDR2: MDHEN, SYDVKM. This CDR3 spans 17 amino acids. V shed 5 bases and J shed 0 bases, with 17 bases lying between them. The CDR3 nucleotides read TGTGCCAGCAGTCCCCCCGGTGGGGTATTTAGCAATCAGCCCCAGCATTTT. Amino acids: CASSPPGGVFSNQPQHF.

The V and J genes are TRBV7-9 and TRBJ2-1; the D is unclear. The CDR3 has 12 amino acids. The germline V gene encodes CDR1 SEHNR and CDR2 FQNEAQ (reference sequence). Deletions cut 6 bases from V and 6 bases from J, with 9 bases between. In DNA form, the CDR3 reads TGTGCCAGCAGTCTTGCGATCAATGAGCAGTTCTTC. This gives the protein CASSLAINEQFF.

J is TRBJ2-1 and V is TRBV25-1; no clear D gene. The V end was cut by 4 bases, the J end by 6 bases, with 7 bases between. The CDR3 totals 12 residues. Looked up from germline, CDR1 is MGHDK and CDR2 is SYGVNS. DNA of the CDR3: TGTGCCAGCAGTGGCCAGCTCAATGAGCAGTTCTTC. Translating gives CASSGQLNEQFF.

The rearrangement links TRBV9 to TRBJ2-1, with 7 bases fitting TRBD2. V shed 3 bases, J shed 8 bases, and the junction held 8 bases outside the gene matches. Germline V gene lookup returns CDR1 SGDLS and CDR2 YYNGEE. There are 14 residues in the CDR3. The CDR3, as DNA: TGTGCCAGCAGCGCCTTGACTAGCTCTGATGAGCAGTTCTTC. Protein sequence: CASSALTSSDEQFF.

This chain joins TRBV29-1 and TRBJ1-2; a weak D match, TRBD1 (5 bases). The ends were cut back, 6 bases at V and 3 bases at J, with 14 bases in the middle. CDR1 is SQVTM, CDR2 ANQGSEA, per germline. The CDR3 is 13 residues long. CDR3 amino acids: CSVTGPRDYGYTF. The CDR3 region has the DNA TGCAGCGTCACCGGGCCCAGGGACTATGGCTACACCTTC.

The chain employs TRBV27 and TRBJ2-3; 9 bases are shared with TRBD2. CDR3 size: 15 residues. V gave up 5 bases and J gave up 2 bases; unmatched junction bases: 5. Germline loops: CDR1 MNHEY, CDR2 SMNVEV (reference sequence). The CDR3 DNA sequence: TGTGCCAGCAGTCTTAGCGGGAGACCCACAGATACGCAGTATTTT. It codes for CASSLSGRPTDTQYF.

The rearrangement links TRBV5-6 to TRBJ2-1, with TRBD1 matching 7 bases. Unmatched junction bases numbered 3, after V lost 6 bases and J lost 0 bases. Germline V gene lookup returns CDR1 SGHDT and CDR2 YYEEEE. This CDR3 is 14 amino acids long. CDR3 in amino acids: CASTTGVSYNEQFF. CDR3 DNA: TGTGCCAGCACTACAGGGGTCTCCTACAATGAGCAGTTCTTC.

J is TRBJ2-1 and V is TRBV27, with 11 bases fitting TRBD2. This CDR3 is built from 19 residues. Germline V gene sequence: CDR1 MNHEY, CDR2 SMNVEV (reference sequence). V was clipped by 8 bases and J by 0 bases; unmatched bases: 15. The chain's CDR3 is CASRLISGGAGFSYNEQFF. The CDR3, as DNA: TGTGCCAGCCGTCTCATTAGCGGGGGGGCCGGATTCTCCTACAATGAGCAGTTCTTC.

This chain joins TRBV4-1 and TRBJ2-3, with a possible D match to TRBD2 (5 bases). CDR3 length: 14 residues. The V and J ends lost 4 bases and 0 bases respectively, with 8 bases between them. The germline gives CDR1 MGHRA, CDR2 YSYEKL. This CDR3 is CASSLRTSTDTQYF. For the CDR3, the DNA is TGCGCCAGCAGCCTTAGGACTAGCACAGATACGCAGTATTTT.

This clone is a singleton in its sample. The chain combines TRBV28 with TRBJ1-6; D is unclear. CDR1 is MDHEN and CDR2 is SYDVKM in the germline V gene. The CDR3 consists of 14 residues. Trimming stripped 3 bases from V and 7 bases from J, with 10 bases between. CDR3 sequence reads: CASSLVRRNSPLHF. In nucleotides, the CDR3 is TGTGCCAGCAGTTTGGTTCGGAGGAATTCACCCCTCCACTTT.

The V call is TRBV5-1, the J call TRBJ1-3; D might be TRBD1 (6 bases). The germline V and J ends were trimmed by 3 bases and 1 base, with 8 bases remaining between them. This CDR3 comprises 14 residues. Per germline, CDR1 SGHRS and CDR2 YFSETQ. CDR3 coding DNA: TGCGCCAGCAGCTCGGGGGCTTCTGGAAACACCATATATTTT. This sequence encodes CASSSGASGNTIYF.

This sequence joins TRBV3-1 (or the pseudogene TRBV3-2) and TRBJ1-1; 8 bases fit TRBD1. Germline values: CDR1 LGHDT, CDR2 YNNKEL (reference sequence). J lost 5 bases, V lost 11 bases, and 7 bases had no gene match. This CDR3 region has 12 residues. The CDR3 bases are TGTGCCTTTTGGACAGGGTTGACTGAAGCTTTCTTT. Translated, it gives CAFWTGLTEAFF.

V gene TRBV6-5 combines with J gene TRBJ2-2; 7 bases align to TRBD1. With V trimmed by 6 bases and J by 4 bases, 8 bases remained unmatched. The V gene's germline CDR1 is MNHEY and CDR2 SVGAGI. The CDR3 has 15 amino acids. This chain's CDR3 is CASRYTGESTGELFF. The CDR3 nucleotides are TGTGCCAGCAGATATACAGGGGAAAGCACCGGGGAGCTGTTTTTT.

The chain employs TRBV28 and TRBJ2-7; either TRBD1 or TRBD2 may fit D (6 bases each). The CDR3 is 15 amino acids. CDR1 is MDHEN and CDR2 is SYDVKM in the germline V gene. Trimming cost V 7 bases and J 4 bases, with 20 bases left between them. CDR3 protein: CASKQITGTLYEQYF. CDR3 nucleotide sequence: TGTGCCAGCAAACAAATAACAGGGACTCTGTACGAGCAGTACTTC.

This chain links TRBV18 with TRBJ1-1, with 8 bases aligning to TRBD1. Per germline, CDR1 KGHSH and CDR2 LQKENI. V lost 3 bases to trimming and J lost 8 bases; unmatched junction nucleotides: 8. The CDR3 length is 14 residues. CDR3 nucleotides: TGTGCCAGCTCACCTGTGGACAGGGCCACAGAAGCTTTCTTT. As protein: CASSPVDRATEAFF.

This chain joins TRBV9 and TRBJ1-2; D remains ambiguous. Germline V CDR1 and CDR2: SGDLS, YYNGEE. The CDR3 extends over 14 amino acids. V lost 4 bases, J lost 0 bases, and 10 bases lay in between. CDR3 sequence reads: CASSPRGSNYGYTF. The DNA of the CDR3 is TGTGCCAGCAGCCCCCGAGGTTCTAACTATGGCTACACCTTC.

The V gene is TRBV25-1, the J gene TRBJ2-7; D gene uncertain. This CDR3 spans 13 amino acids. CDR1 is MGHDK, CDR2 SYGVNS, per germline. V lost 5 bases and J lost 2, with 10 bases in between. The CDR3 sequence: CASSLHGTYEQYF. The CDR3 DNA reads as TGTGCCAGCAGTCTTCACGGAACCTACGAGCAGTACTTC.

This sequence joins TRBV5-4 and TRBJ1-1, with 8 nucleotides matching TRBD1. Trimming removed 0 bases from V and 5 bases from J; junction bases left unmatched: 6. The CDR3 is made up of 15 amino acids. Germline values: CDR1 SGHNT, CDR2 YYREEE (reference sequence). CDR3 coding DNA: TGTGCCAGCAGCTTGGGGACAGGGACAATGACTGAAGCTTTCTTT. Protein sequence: CASSLGTGTMTEAFF.

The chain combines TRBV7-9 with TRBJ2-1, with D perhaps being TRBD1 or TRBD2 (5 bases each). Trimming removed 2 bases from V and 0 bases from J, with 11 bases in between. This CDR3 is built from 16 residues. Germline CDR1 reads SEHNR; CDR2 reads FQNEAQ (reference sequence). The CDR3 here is CASSLWGGPSYNEQFF. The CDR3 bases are TGTGCCAGCAGCTTATGGGGCGGGCCCTCCTACAATGAGCAGTTCTTC.

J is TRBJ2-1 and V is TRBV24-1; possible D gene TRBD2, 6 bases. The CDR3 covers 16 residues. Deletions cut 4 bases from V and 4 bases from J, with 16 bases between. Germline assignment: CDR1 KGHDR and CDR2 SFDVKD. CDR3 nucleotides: TGTGCCACCAGTGACCGCTGGACTACCAAATACAATGAGCAGTTCTTC. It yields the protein CATSDRWTTKYNEQFF.

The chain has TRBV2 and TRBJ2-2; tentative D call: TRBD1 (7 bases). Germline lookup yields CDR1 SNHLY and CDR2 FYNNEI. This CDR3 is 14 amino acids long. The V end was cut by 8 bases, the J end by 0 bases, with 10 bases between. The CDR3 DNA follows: TGTGCCAGCGGAGGGGGCGCGAACACCGGGGAGCTGTTTTTT. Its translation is CASGGGANTGELFF.